The 21 T cell receptor beta chains given below trace back to one sample, sequenced in a study of cytomegalovirus exposure and HLA in healthy donors. Measured with immunoSEQ multiplex PCR; TCRdb has only the in-frame clones, and not every one. The sample has around 110,000 clones, 88% seen once. Sequencing input: PBMCs. These receptors were taken from a woman younger than 35 in good health and CMV-seropositive.

The V and J genes are TRBV7-6 and TRBJ2-1, with 8 bases identical to TRBD1. From germline, CDR1 is SGHVS and CDR2 FNYEAQ. The CDR3 spans 15 residues. Germline trimming cut 5 bases from V and 7 bases from J; bases unmatched to any gene: 10. The CDR3 is CASSLTQGVRNEQFF. CDR3 in DNA: TGTGCCAGCAGCCTTACACAGGGGGTACGGAATGAGCAGTTCTTC.

This chain links TRBV18 with TRBJ2-3; 7 bases line up with TRBD2. V gave up 0 bases and J gave up 10 bases; unmatched junction bases: 13. In germline, CDR1 is KGHSH, CDR2 LQKENI. This CDR3 spans 16 amino acids. CDR3 region: CASSPPQRGAREAQYF. The CDR3 region has the DNA TGTGCCAGCTCACCACCGCAGCGGGGAGCTCGAGAGGCGCAGTATTTT.

This clone was observed at least ten times. The chain links TRBV9 to TRBJ1-2, with 7 bases matching TRBD1. The CDR3 length is 16 residues. CDR1 SGDLS and CDR2 YYNGEE come from the germline V gene. The V and J ends lost 2 bases and 2 bases, in that order; junction bases with no gene match: 9. CDR3 sequence (DNA): TGTGCCAGCAGCGTTCACCCAGACAGGGCGAACTATGGCTACACCTTC. The encoded protein is CASSVHPDRANYGYTF.

CDR3 sequence (DNA): TGTGCCAGCAGTTCCGGGATTTCCTTTATGGGGACTAATGAAAAACTGTTTTTT. This encodes CASSSGISFMGTNEKLFF. J is TRBJ1-4 and V is TRBV27; D is unresolved. The V end lost 4 bases, the J end lost 2 bases, and 20 bases lay between the germline ends. Germline V lookup: CDR1 MNHEY, CDR2 SMNVEV (reference sequence). The CDR3 has 18 residues. The variable domain in full, completed from reference TRBV27 and TRBJ1-4, reads EAQVTQNPRYLITVTGKKLTVTCSQNMNHEYMSWYRQDPGLGLRQIYYSMNVEVTDKGDVPEGYKVSRKEKRNFPLILESPSPNQTSLYFCASSSGISFMGTNEKLFFGSGTQLSVL.

The chain has TRBV9 and TRBJ1-1; the D gene is possibly TRBD1 (5 bases). Trimming took 4 bases from V and 6 from J, leaving 16 bases between them. Germline-derived CDR1 and CDR2 are SGDLS and YYNGEE. The CDR3 is 14 residues long. The DNA of the CDR3 is TGTGCCAGCAGCCCCAGACAGTCCCAGGCTGAAGCTTTCTTT. This codes for CASSPRQSQAEAFF.

The chain joins TRBV29-1 to TRBJ1-2, with TRBD1 identical over 7 bases. J was trimmed by 7 bases and V by 0 bases; bases with no gene match: 5. Germline V gives CDR1 SQVTM, CDR2 ANQGSEA. The CDR3 runs to 13 residues. The CDR3 reads CSVEDTGQSGYTF. CDR3 coding DNA: TGCAGCGTTGAAGATACGGGACAGAGTGGCTACACCTTC. The full variable domain, completed using reference TRBV29-1 and TRBJ1-2, is SAVISQKPSRDICQRGTSLTIQCQVDSQVTMMFWYRQQPGQSLTLIATANQGSEATYESGFVIDKFPISRPNLTFSTLTVSNMSPEDSSIYLCSVEDTGQSGYTFGSGTRLTVV.

The chain couples TRBV28 to TRBJ1-4; TRBD1 matches at 9 bases. CDR1 and CDR2 from the germline V gene are MDHEN and SYDVKM. This CDR3 region has 16 residues. The trim removed 5 bases at V and 4 bases at J, leaving 8 bases unmatched. The CDR3 DNA is TGTGCCAGCAGTCCCATCGGGACAGGGAGTAATGAAAAACTGTTTTTT. This gives the protein CASSPIGTGSNEKLFF.

The V call is TRBV9, the J call TRBJ1-6, with a possible D match to TRBD1 (6 bases). The germline V and J ends were trimmed by 3 bases and 6 bases, with 13 bases remaining between them. The CDR3 sequence is 15 residues long. Looked up from germline, CDR1 is SGDLS and CDR2 is YYNGEE. The CDR3, as DNA: TGTGCCAGCAGCGGGAACGGGGGGCCTAATTCACCCCTCCACTTT. Translating gives CASSGNGGPNSPLHF.

The chain links TRBV2 to TRBJ2-7; D remains unclear. The CDR3 extends over 14 amino acids. The V and J ends lost 1 base and 1 base respectively, with 8 bases between them. In germline, CDR1 is SNHLY, CDR2 FYNNEI. DNA of the CDR3: TGTGCCAGCAGTGAAGTAGTCGGGTCCTACGAGCAGTACGTC. This translates into CASSEVVGSYEQYV.

The chain joins TRBV4-1 to TRBJ1-1; D remains unclear. CDR3 length: 14 amino acids. V lost 1 base and J lost 3, with 9 bases in between. Germline values: CDR1 MGHRA, CDR2 YSYEKL. The DNA for the CDR3 is TGCGCCAGCAGCCAAGTTACGGGATACACTGAAGCTTTCTTT. It specifies CASSQVTGYTEAFF.

V and J are TRBV19 and TRBJ1-2, with a tentative D call TRBD1 (6 bases). Trimming shortened V by 10 bases and J by 7 bases, and 16 bases separated the two germline ends. CDR3 length: 12 amino acids. Germline V gives CDR1 LNHDA, CDR2 SQIVND (reference sequence). The CDR3 DNA sequence: TGTGCCACCGGCTGGGGGCTGGGTGGCTACACCTTC. It codes for CATGWGLGGYTF. The full variable domain, with the rest looked up from reference TRBV19 and TRBJ1-2, is DGGITQSPKYLFRKEGQNVTLSCEQNLNHDAMYWYRQDPGQGLRLIYYSQIVNDFQKGDIAEGYSVSREKKESFPLTVTSAQKNPTAFYLCATGWGLGGYTFGSGTRLTVV.

This clone showed up just once. V and J are TRBV21-1 and TRBJ1-6; the table's D call TRBD1 went unverified against the DNA. TRBV21-1 is marked as a pseudogene. This CDR3 region has 19 residues. CDR3 DNA sequence: TGTGCCAGCAGCAGAGTGGGACAGGCCGCAAGCTCCTATAATTCACCCCTCCACTTT. It translates to CASSRVGQAASSYNSPLHF.

V usage is TRBV7-2 and J usage is TRBJ2-2; TRBD2 matches at 7 bases. There are 14 residues in the CDR3. Germline trimming cut 4 bases from V and 3 bases from J; bases unmatched to any gene: 2. Germline CDR1 reads SGHTA; CDR2 reads FQGNSA. The CDR3 DNA follows: TGTGCCAGCAGCTGGGGACTACACACCGGGGAGCTGTTTTTT. Its translation is CASSWGLHTGELFF.

The rearrangement joins TRBV9 to TRBJ2-3; D not resolved. The germline gives CDR1 SGDLS, CDR2 YYNGEE. Trimming removed 0 bases at V and 4 bases at J, with 6 bases between. The CDR3 covers 13 residues. CDR3 in amino acids: CASSVEWPDTQYF. The CDR3 DNA follows: TGTGCCAGCAGCGTAGAGTGGCCAGATACGCAGTATTTT.

This rearrangement joins TRBV6-4 to TRBJ1-4; TRBD1 might be the D (5 bases). V lost 6 bases, J lost 5 bases, and 13 bases lay in between. CDR3 length equals 14 residues. Germline values: CDR1 MRHNA, CDR2 SNTAGT. This CDR3 is CASSETVGNEKLFF. CDR3 DNA: TGTGCCAGCAGCGAGACAGTAGGGAATGAAAAACTGTTTTTT.

The chain recombines TRBV28 with TRBJ1-2; no reliable D call. V was trimmed by 8 bases and J by 2 bases, leaving 12 bases between them. This CDR3 spans 13 amino acids. The V gene's germline CDR1 is MDHEN and CDR2 SYDVKM. The CDR3 DNA reads as TGTGCCAGCGTCCGGGAGGGAAACTATGGCTACACCTTC. Protein product: CASVREGNYGYTF.

This chain connects TRBV6-6 to TRBJ1-5, with a possible D match to TRBD1 (5 bases). The ends were cut back, 2 bases at V and 3 bases at J, with 11 bases in the middle. Germline CDR1 MNHNY, CDR2 SVGAGI (reference sequence). This CDR3 comprises 15 residues. CDR3 amino acids: CASSYPGTPNQPQHF. The CDR3 DNA reads as TGTGCCAGCAGTTACCCCGGGACTCCCAATCAGCCCCAGCATTTT.

This rearrangement joins TRBV5-6 to TRBJ1-1; 7 bases map to TRBD1. After removal of 4 bases from V and 2 bases from J, the junction contained 8 bases not matched to a gene. This CDR3 comprises 15 residues. Germline V gene sequence: CDR1 SGHDT, CDR2 YYEEEE. CDR3 sequence: CASSRKTGVNTEAFF. CDR3 sequence (DNA): TGTGCCAGCAGCCGAAAAACAGGGGTTAACACTGAAGCTTTCTTT. The whole variable domain, filled in from reference TRBV5-6 and TRBJ1-1, reads DAGVTQSPTHLIKTRGQQVTLRCSPKSGHDTVSWYQQALGQGPQFIFQYYEEEERQRGNFPDRFSGHQFPNYSSELNVNALLLGDSALYLCASSRKTGVNTEAFFGQGTRLTVV.

This clone was counted a single time. J is TRBJ1-2 and V is TRBV29-1; D not certain. The CDR3 contains 14 residues. Trimming took off 0 bases at V and 4 bases at J, with 12 bases between the two ends. Germline V lookup: CDR1 SQVTM, CDR2 ANQGSEA. The CDR3 region is CSVEDLEFSYGYTF. CDR3 nucleotides: TGCAGCGTTGAAGATTTGGAGTTCTCCTATGGCTACACCTTC. The variable domain in full, with the rest retrieved from reference TRBV29-1 and TRBJ1-2, is SAVISQKPSRDICQRGTSLTIQCQVDSQVTMMFWYRQQPGQSLTLIATANQGSEATYESGFVIDKFPISRPNLTFSTLTVSNMSPEDSSIYLCSVEDLEFSYGYTFGSGTRLTVV.

The V gene is TRBV15, the J gene TRBJ2-5, with TRBD1 as a possible D gene (5 bases). This CDR3 contains 17 residues. Germline assignment: CDR1 LNHNV and CDR2 YYDKDF (reference sequence). V dropped 0 bases and J dropped 2 bases, with 16 bases sitting between them. This chain's CDR3 is CATSRDPTAGRQETQYF. The CDR3, as DNA: TGTGCCACCAGCAGAGATCCAACGGCAGGGCGTCAAGAGACCCAGTACTTC.

This rearrangement joins TRBV29-1 to TRBJ2-1; 12 bases map to TRBD2. Germline V gene sequence: CDR1 SQVTM, CDR2 ANQGSEA. Unmatched junction bases numbered 2, after V lost 4 bases and J lost 4 bases. This CDR3 region has 14 residues. Here the CDR3 reads CSVVLAGGYNEQFF. In DNA, the CDR3 is TGCAGCGTTGTCCTAGCGGGGGGGTACAATGAGCAGTTCTTC.